This TCR beta chain was found in a study of T cell repertoires in cytomegalovirus infection. As for the study in general: The public TCR beta signatures pointed to both CMV infection and matching HLA type. Broader study findings: Adding up the frequency of public TCR beta families identified people who carried CMV plus the relevant HLA. HLA-C-restricted TCR beta clonotypes specific for CMV led the ex vivo response.

TCRdb analysed the reads with MiXCR anew, one entry per CDR3 protein. This table holds about 360,000 distinct CDR3 sequences, around 18% found once. The CDR3 consists of 15 residues. V dropped 5 bases and J dropped 3; count of bases not matched to a gene: 5. Of note for this clonotype: Its specificity is not known.

The receptor was derived from a human donor in good health (CMV status not recorded). Some clones in this sample may be carry-over from other donors' samples. This chain links TRBV12-3 or TRBV12-4 with TRBJ2-1; 9 positions match TRBD2. Sequencing was done on a sample of PBMCs. CDR3 residues: CASSGGLALYNEQFF. CDR3 in DNA: TGTGCCAGCAGTGGCGGACTAGCGCTCTACAATGAGCAGTTCTTC.